These T cell receptor beta chains were read from a single sample in a study of blood T cell repertoires in COVID-19. TCRdb keeps only in-frame clones here, not all; method: immunoSEQ multiplex PCR. The sample contains about 82,000 clones, around four fifths of which appear only once. Sample: peripheral blood. The receptors were gathered from an older woman with acute or convalescent COVID-19. CDR3s include the opening cysteine and the closing phenylalanine or tryptophan. Fields, in order: V gene, J gene, D gene, clone size, CDR3 DNA, CDR3 protein. D genes are given only for firm matches. Expanded clones are given a class, and other clones once, few, many or no size at all.

V: TRBV27
J: TRBJ2-7
D: TRBD2
size: .
DNA: TGTGCCAGCAGTGTACTAGCGGGGCTCTCCTACGAGCAGTACTTC
CDR3: CASSVLAGLSYEQYF

V: TRBV2
J: TRBJ2-7
D: TRBD1
size: .
DNA: TGTGCCAGCGACGGGACAGGTTTCTACGAGCAGTACTTC
CDR3: CASDGTGFYEQYF

V: TRBV19
J: TRBJ1-2
D: .
size: .
DNA: TGTGCCAGTAGTATTCCGGGGGTGAACTATGGCTACACCTTC
CDR3: CASSIPGVNYGYTF

V: TRBV11-3
J: TRBJ2-5
D: TRBD1
size: .
DNA: TGTGCCAGCACCAAAAACGCGTGGGGACAGAGATACCAAGAGACCCAGTACTTC
CDR3: CASTKNAWGQRYQETQYF

V: TRBV7-7
J: TRBJ2-5
D: .
size: once
DNA: TGTGCTAGCAGCACGACTATAGCTGAACAAGAGACCCAGTACTTC
CDR3: CASSTTIAEQETQYF

V: TRBV6-6
J: TRBJ1-6
D: .
size: few
DNA: TGTGCCAGCAGCTACCTGGTCAGCTCCTATAATTCACCCCTCCACTTT
CDR3: CASSYLVSSYNSPLHF

V: TRBV30
J: TRBJ1-2
D: .
size: .
DNA: TGTGCCTGGAGTGTTTTGCGGGGACACACCTTC
CDR3: CAWSVLRGHTF

V: TRBV5-4
J: TRBJ1-2
D: .
size: .
DNA: TGTGCCAGCAGCTTGGACGGGGACTATGGCTACACCTTC
CDR3: CASSLDGDYGYTF

V: TRBV5-1
J: TRBJ2-3
D: .
size: .
DNA: TGCGCCAGCAGCTTGAATGGGCAGGGCCGCACAGATACGCAGTATTTT
CDR3: CASSLNGQGRTDTQYF

V: TRBV10-1
J: TRBJ2-3
D: TRBD2
size: once
DNA: TGCGCCAGCGGACTAGCGGGAAAGGATAGCACAGATACGCAGTATTTT
CDR3: CASGLAGKDSTDTQYF

V: TRBV30
J: TRBJ1-1
D: TRBD1
size: .
DNA: TGTGCCTATGGACAGGGCGGCACTGAAGCTTTCTTT
CDR3: CAYGQGGTEAFF

V: TRBV12-3/TRBV12-4
J: TRBJ2-1
D: .
size: .
DNA: TGTGCCAGCAGTTTGCGAAATGAGCAGTTCTTC
CDR3: CASSLRNEQFF

V: TRBV19
J: TRBJ1-2
D: .
size: .
DNA: TGTGCCAGTAGTATACCTCCTAACTATGGCTACACCTTC
CDR3: CASSIPPNYGYTF

V: TRBV10-3
J: TRBJ1-4
D: TRBD1
size: .
DNA: TGTGCCATCAGTACTGACAGGGGATTAGAAGAAAAACTGTTTTTT
CDR3: CAISTDRGLEEKLFF

V: TRBV3-1/TRBV3-2
J: TRBJ1-5
D: .
size: .
DNA: TGTGCCAGCAGCCCCCAAAGCACGCGCCCGCCCCAGCATTTT
CDR3: CASSPQSTRPPQHF

V: TRBV20-1
J: TRBJ1-2
D: TRBD1
size: few
DNA: TGCAGTGCTAGTTTAACAGGGGGCGGCTATGGCTACACCTTC
CDR3: CSASLTGGGYGYTF

V: TRBV24-1
J: TRBJ2-1
D: TRBD2
size: .
DNA: TGTGCCACCAGTAGCTCCGGGACTAGCGTTTACAATGAGCAGTTCTTC
CDR3: CATSSSGTSVYNEQFF

V: TRBV7-2
J: TRBJ1-5
D: TRBD1
size: once
DNA: TGTGCCAGCAGCTTCGACAGGGGTCGTCAGCCCCAGCATTTT
CDR3: CASSFDRGRQPQHF

V: TRBV9
J: TRBJ2-7
D: TRBD1
size: .
DNA: TGTGCCAGCAGCGTAGCCGGACAGGGGTACGAGCAGTACTTC
CDR3: CASSVAGQGYEQYF

V: TRBV24-1
J: TRBJ2-3
D: .
size: .
DNA: TGTGCCACCAGTGAGTCTACCGACAGCACCAAAAAGGATACGCAGTATTTT
CDR3: CATSESTDSTKKDTQYF